These 25 T cell receptor beta chains came from one sample sequenced in a study of shared T cell receptors in the human thymus. TCRdb's copy holds only in-frame clones and misses some; the assay was immunoSEQ multiplex PCR. The table has 700,000 to 750,000 clones, around 85% seen once. The sample was also reused in another study, on human thymus T cells.

Sequences were obtained from thymocytes. These receptors all come from a girl under three years old with a congenital heart defect.

V usage is TRBV2 and J usage is TRBJ2-3; 12 nucleotides match TRBD1. Germline V lookup: CDR1 SNHLY, CDR2 FYNNEI. The CDR3 runs to 15 residues. Germline trimming cut 6 bases from V and 5 bases from J; bases unmatched to any gene: 6. CDR3 sequence reads: CASRTGTGGVDTQYF. DNA for the CDR3: TGTGCCAGCAGGACGGGGACAGGGGGCGTAGATACGCAGTATTTT.

The J gene is TRBJ2-7, the V gene TRBV28; the D gene is possibly TRBD1 (7 bases). V dropped 1 base and J dropped 3 bases, with 16 bases sitting between them. The CDR3 is 16 amino acids. The V gene's germline CDR1 is MDHEN and CDR2 SYDVKM. The CDR3 spells CASSLSQGRTGYEQYF. The DNA of the CDR3 is TGTGCCAGCAGTTTATCACAGGGGAGGACTGGCTACGAGCAGTACTTC.

This clone occurred a few times. The chain couples TRBV5-1 to TRBJ2-2; TRBD2 aligns across 8 bases. The CDR3 covers 18 residues. The V gene's germline CDR1 is SGHRS and CDR2 YFSETQ. Losses at the gene ends were 5 bases for V and 7 bases for J; bases not matched to a gene: 19. The CDR3 DNA is TGCGCCAGCAGTAGGTCAGACACTAGCGGAGGAGGAGACGGGGAGCTGTTTTTT. The encoded protein is CASSRSDTSGGGDGELFF.

The chain couples TRBV15 to TRBJ2-7, with TRBD2 as a possible D gene (5 bases). Looked up from germline, CDR1 is LNHNV and CDR2 is YYDKDF (reference sequence). Trimming stripped 3 bases from V and 2 bases from J, with 17 bases between. The CDR3 contains 16 residues. Written as DNA, the CDR3 is TGTGCCACCAGCAGGGACGGACCGGGGATGACCTACGAGCAGTACTTC. It codes for CATSRDGPGMTYEQYF.

The chain recombines TRBV6-5 with TRBJ2-7; 9 positions agree with TRBD1. Germline V gene sequence: CDR1 MNHEY, CDR2 SVGAGI. Unmatched junction bases numbered 7, after V lost 7 bases and J lost 0 bases. The CDR3 sequence is 15 residues long. CDR3 amino acids: CASKKGQGPSYEQYF. The CDR3 DNA reads TGTGCCAGCAAGAAGGGACAGGGTCCCTCCTACGAGCAGTACTTC.

In its sample, this clone was seen a few times. CDR3 coding DNA: TGTGCCAGCACCCCAGGATCCCTGGTCTACGAGCAGTACTTC. It translates to CASTPGSLVYEQYF. The chain is built from TRBV28 and TRBJ2-7; D gene unclear. V shed 7 bases and J shed 3 bases, with 16 bases lying between them. The CDR3 extends over 14 amino acids. Germline V gene data show CDR1 as MDHEN and CDR2 as SYDVKM.

The chain combines TRBV2 with TRBJ2-6, with D possibly being TRBD1 (6 bases). V lost 2 bases and J lost 0, with 14 bases in between. CDR3 length: 18 amino acids. Germline lookup yields CDR1 SNHLY and CDR2 FYNNEI. The CDR3 here is CASSERTEKYSGANVLTF. CDR3 coding DNA: TGTGCCAGCAGTGAACGGACAGAGAAATACTCTGGGGCCAACGTCCTGACTTTC.

The chain employs TRBV10-2 and TRBJ2-6; a possible D gene is TRBD2 (5 bases). CDR3 size: 21 residues. The ends were cut back, 3 bases at V and 0 bases at J, with 24 bases in the middle. Per germline, CDR1 WSHSY and CDR2 SAAADI. CDR3 nucleotide sequence: TGCGCCAGCAGTGAAGTGGGTCCGGGGAAGCATCCGCTCTCTGGGGCCAACGTCCTGACTTTC. It yields the protein CASSEVGPGKHPLSGANVLTF.

The chain carries TRBV25-1 and TRBJ2-5; 9 positions agree with TRBD1. Germline assignment: CDR1 MGHDK and CDR2 SYGVNS. There are 15 residues in the CDR3. V shed 1 base and J 3 bases; nucleotides not matched to a gene: 3. CDR3: CASSEWRTGEETQYF. The CDR3 coding sequence is TGTGCCAGCAGTGAATGGCGGACAGGGGAAGAGACCCAGTACTTC.

The rearrangement links TRBV15 to TRBJ2-5, with 11 bases lining up with TRBD2. The CDR3 is 16 amino acids. Germline CDR1 reads LNHNV; CDR2 reads YYDKDF (reference sequence). The trim removed 1 base at V and 3 bases at J, leaving 4 bases unmatched. The CDR3 DNA is TGTGCCACCAGCAGAGTTCTAGCGGGGGGAAAAGAGACCCAGTACTTC. Encoded protein: CATSRVLAGGKETQYF.

The V and J genes are TRBV5-1 and TRBJ1-1, with a tentative D call TRBD1 (5 bases). V lost 7 bases, J lost 0 bases, and 25 bases lay in between. The length of the CDR3 is 18 residues. Per germline, CDR1 SGHRS and CDR2 YFSETQ. CDR3 DNA: TGCGCCAGCCAGACCGCCTCCAGAAAGACGGACATGAACACTGAAGCTTTCTTT. This sequence encodes CASQTASRKTDMNTEAFF.

The chain carries TRBV29-1 and TRBJ2-1; 11 nucleotides match TRBD2. CDR3 length equals 15 residues. Per the germline V gene, CDR1 is SQVTM and CDR2 is ANQGSEA. With V trimmed by 3 bases and J by 4 bases, 5 bases remained unmatched. The CDR3 sequence: CSVEARLAGYNEQFF. In DNA form, the CDR3 reads TGCAGCGTTGAGGCGAGACTAGCGGGGTACAATGAGCAGTTCTTC.

V and J are TRBV9 and TRBJ2-5; weak D call: TRBD1 (6 bases). This CDR3 has 18 amino acids. CDR1 is SGDLS and CDR2 is YYNGEE in the germline V gene. V lost 2 bases and J lost 2, with 22 bases in between. The CDR3: CASSVAMRGTSFQETQYF. The CDR3 DNA follows: TGTGCCAGCAGCGTTGCCATGAGGGGGACATCGTTTCAAGAGACCCAGTACTTC.

The V call is TRBV4-2, the J call TRBJ2-1; 11 positions match TRBD2. V gave up 1 base and J gave up 10 bases; unmatched junction bases: 24. Germline V lookup: CDR1 LGHNA, CDR2 YNFKEQ. The CDR3 is 21 amino acids. The CDR3 loop is CASSQGAGTSGRERKSGEQFF. CDR3 in DNA: TGTGCCAGCAGCCAAGGGGCTGGGACTAGCGGTCGCGAAAGGAAATCGGGGGAGCAGTTCTTC.

CDR3 protein: CASGTGENTEAFF. In nucleotides, the CDR3 is TGTGCCAGCGGGACAGGGGAGAACACTGAAGCTTTCTTT. The genes are TRBV6-5 and TRBJ1-1, with 10 bases matching TRBD1. The CDR3 has 13 residues. Germline trimming cut 8 bases from V and 1 base from J; bases unmatched to any gene: 1. Germline CDR1 is MNHEY and CDR2 is SVGAGI.

V gene TRBV28 combines with J gene TRBJ2-7; possibly TRBD1 for D (6 bases). Germline V CDR1 and CDR2: MDHEN, SYDVKM. This CDR3 spans 15 amino acids. Trimming took 6 bases from V and 3 from J, leaving 18 bases between them. DNA for the CDR3: TGTGCCAGCAGGAATAACAGGGCCCCCGTCTACGAGCAGTACTTC. Its protein product is CASRNNRAPVYEQYF.

The V call is TRBV19, the J call TRBJ1-5; 8 nucleotides line up with TRBD1. This CDR3 is 17 amino acids long. Germline CDR1 reads LNHDA; CDR2 reads SQIVND (reference sequence). The V gene end was trimmed by 6 bases and the J gene end by 6 bases; junction bases not matched to a gene: 16. CDR3 in DNA: TGTGCCAGTAGGAAACAGGGGGGTGGGGCCGGTTTTCAGCCCCAGCATTTT. Its protein is CASRKQGGGAGFQPQHF.

The count of this clone is one. The V call is TRBV5-6, the J call TRBJ2-2; D not resolved. CDR1 and CDR2 (germline): SGHDT, YYEEEE. The CDR3 is made up of 16 amino acids. V was trimmed by 0 bases and J by 0 bases, leaving 9 bases between them. This chain's CDR3 is CASSLVGAANTGELFF. CDR3 DNA sequence: TGTGCCAGCAGCTTGGTTGGAGCCGCGAACACCGGGGAGCTGTTTTTT.

V usage is TRBV10-3 and J usage is TRBJ1-2; 7 bases fit TRBD1. Germline values: CDR1 ENHRY, CDR2 SYGVKD. The V segment lost 3 bases and the J segment 4 bases; nucleotides outside the gene matches: 5. There are 14 residues in the CDR3. The chain's CDR3 is CAISEGGRTYGYTF. For the CDR3, the DNA is TGTGCCATCAGTGAAGGGGGCCGGACCTATGGCTACACCTTC.

This chain links TRBV28 with TRBJ2-7; TRBD1 matches at 8 bases. Germline V gene data show CDR1 as MDHEN and CDR2 as SYDVKM. The CDR3 runs to 16 residues. J lost 2 bases, V lost 7 bases, and 13 bases had no gene match. CDR3 nucleotide sequence: TGTGCCAGCAAGACAGGGGCCGGCCCTTTTGCCTACGAGCAGTACTTC. Its translation: CASKTGAGPFAYEQYF.

The CDR3: CASSILRREASSNQPQHF. The CDR3 coding sequence is TGTGCCAGTAGTATCCTCCGCAGGGAGGCGTCGAGCAATCAGCCCCAGCATTTT. The chain uses TRBV19 and TRBJ1-5, with D tentatively TRBD1 (5 bases). CDR3 length equals 18 residues. Trimming removed 3 bases from V and 1 base from J, with 19 bases in between. Germline V lookup: CDR1 LNHDA, CDR2 SQIVND (reference sequence).

This chain connects TRBV5-1 to TRBJ1-2, with D uncertain. The V end was cut by 0 bases, the J end by 7 bases, with 7 bases between. This CDR3 is built from 12 residues. Germline CDR1 and CDR2: SGHRS and YFSETQ. CDR3 nucleotides: TGCGCCAGCAGCTTGGGATCTAGTGGCTACACCTTC. Translation: CASSLGSSGYTF.

This chain uses TRBV5-1 with TRBJ2-7; D not resolved. V lost 6 bases and J lost 3, with 19 bases in between. Germline V gives CDR1 SGHRS, CDR2 YFSETQ. This CDR3 region has 15 residues. CDR3 in DNA: TGCGCCAGCAAGAAGGCAGCCCGGGTTGACTACGAGCAGTACTTC. Encoded protein: CASKKAARVDYEQYF.

The rearrangement uses TRBV2 and TRBJ1-5, with 10 bases fitting TRBD1. Germline CDR1 and CDR2: SNHLY and FYNNEI. After removal of 6 bases from V and 1 base from J, the junction contained 15 bases not matched to a gene. This CDR3 spans 19 amino acids. The CDR3 coding sequence is TGTGCCAGCAGATCACCGGGACAGGGGAGGAACTTAAGCAATCAGCCCCAGCATTTT. It codes for CASRSPGQGRNLSNQPQHF.

The chain recombines TRBV14 with TRBJ1-4; TRBD1 might be the D (6 bases). V lost 4 bases and J 5 bases, leaving 11 bases between the germline ends. Germline V gene lookup returns CDR1 SGHDN and CDR2 FVKESK. CDR3 length: 14 amino acids. The CDR3 reads CASSPVQGNEKLFF. In nucleotides, the CDR3 is TGTGCCAGCAGCCCCGTGCAGGGGAATGAAAAACTGTTTTTT. Supplemented by reference TRBV14 and TRBJ1-4, the full variable domain reads EAGVTQFPSHSVIEKGQTVTLRCDPISGHDNLYWYRRVMGKEIKFLLHFVKESKQDESGMPNNRFLAERTGGTYSTLKVQPAELEDSGVYFCASSPVQGNEKLFFGSGTQLSVL.